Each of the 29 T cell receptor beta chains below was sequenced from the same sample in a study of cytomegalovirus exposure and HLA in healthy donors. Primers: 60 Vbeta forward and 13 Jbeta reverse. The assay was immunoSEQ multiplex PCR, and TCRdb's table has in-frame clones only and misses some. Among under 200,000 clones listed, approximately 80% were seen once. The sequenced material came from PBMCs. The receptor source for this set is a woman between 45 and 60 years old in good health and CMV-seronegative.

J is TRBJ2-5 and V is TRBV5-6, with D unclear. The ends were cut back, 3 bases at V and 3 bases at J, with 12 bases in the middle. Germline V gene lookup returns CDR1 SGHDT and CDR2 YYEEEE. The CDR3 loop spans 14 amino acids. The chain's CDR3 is CASSYSPEEETQYF. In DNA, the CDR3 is TGTGCCAGCAGCTATAGCCCAGAGGAAGAGACCCAGTACTTC.

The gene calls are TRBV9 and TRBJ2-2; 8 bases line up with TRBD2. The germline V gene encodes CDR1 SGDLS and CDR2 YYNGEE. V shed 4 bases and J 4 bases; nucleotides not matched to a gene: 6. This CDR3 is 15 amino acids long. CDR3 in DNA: TGTGCCAGCAGCACACGCGGGGGGAGCACCGGGGAGCTGTTTTTT. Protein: CASSTRGGSTGELFF. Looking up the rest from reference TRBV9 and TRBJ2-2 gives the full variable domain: DSGVTQTPKHLITATGQRVTLRCSPRSGDLSVYWYQQSLDQGLQFLIQYYNGEERAKGNILERFSAQQFPDLHSELNLSSLELGDSALYFCASSTRGGSTGELFFGEGSRLTVL.

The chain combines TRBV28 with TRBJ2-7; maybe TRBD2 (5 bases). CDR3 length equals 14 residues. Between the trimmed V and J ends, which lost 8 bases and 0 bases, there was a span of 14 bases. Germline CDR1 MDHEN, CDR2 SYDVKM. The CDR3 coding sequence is TGTGCCAGCGCCAGCGGAGATAGCTCCTACGAGCAGTACTTC. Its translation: CASASGDSSYEQYF.

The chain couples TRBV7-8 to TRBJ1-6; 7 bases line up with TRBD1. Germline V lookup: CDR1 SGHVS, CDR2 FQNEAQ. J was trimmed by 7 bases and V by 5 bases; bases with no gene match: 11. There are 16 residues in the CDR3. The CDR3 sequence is CASSPRLDRRNSPLHF. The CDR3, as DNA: TGTGCCAGCAGCCCGCGCCTGGACAGGCGGAATTCACCCCTCCACTTT. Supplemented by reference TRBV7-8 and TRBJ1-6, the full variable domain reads GAGVSQSPRYKVAKRGQDVALRCDPISGHVSLFWYQQALGQGPEFLTYFQNEAQLDKSGLPSDRFFAERPEGSVSTLKIQRTQQEDSAVYLCASSPRLDRRNSPLHFGNGTRLTVT.

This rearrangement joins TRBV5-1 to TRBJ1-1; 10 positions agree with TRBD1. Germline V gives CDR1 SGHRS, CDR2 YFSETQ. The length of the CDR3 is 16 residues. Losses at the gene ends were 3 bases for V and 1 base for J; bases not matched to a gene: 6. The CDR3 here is CASSSDRGLRNTEAFF. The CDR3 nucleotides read TGCGCCAGCAGCTCCGACAGGGGGCTTAGGAACACTGAAGCTTTCTTT. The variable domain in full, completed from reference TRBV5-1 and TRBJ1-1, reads KAGVTQTPRYLIKTRGQQVTLSCSPISGHRSVSWYQQTPGQGLQFLFEYFSETQRNKGNFPGRFSGRQFSNSRSEMNVSTLELGDSALYLCASSSDRGLRNTEAFFGQGTRLTVV.

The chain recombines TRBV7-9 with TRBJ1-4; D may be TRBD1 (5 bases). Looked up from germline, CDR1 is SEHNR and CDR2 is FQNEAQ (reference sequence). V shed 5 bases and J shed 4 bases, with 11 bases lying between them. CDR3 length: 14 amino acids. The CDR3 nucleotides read TGTGCCAGCAGCCCCGTGGGGGGTAATGAAAAACTGTTTTTT. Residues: CASSPVGGNEKLFF.

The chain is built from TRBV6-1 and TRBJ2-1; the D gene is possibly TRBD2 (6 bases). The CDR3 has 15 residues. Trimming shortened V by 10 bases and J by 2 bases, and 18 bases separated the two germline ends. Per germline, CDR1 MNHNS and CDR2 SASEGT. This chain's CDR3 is CATDLTGSTYNEQFF. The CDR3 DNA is TGTGCCACCGATCTTACCGGGAGCACCTACAATGAGCAGTTCTTC.

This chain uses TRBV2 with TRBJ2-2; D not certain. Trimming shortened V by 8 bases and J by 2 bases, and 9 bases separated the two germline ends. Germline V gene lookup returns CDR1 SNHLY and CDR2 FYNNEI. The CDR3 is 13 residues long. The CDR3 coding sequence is TGTGCCAGCGGTGGCGGAAACACCGGGGAGCTGTTTTTT. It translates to CASGGGNTGELFF.

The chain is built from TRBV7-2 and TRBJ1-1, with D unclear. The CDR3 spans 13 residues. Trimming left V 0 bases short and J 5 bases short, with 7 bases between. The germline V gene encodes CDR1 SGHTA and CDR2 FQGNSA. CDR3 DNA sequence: TGTGCCAGCAGCTTAGCGAGGGAAACTGAAGCTTTCTTT. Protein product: CASSLARETEAFF.

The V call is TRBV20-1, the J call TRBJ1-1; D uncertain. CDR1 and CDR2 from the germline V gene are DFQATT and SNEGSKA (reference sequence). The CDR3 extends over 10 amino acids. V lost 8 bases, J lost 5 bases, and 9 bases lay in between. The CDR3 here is CSYRRTEAFF. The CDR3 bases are TGCAGTTACCGGAGGACTGAAGCTTTCTTT.

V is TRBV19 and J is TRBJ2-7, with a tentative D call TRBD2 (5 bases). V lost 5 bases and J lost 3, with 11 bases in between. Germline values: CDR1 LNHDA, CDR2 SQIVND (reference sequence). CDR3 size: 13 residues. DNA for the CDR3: TGTGCCAGTAGTCCTCGAGGACTCTACGAGCAGTACTTC. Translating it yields CASSPRGLYEQYF.

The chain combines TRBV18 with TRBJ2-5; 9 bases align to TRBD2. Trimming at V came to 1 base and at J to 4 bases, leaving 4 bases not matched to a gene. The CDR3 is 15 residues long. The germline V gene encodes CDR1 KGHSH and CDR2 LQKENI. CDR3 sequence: CASSPQSSGGETQYF. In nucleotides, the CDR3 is TGTGCCAGCTCACCACAGAGTAGCGGGGGAGAGACCCAGTACTTC.

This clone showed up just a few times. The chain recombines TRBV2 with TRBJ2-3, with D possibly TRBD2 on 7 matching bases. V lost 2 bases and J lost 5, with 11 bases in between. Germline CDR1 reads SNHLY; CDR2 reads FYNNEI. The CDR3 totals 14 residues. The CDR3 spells CASSEFRGGDTQYF. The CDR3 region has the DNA TGTGCCAGCAGTGAATTTAGGGGGGGAGATACGCAGTATTTT.

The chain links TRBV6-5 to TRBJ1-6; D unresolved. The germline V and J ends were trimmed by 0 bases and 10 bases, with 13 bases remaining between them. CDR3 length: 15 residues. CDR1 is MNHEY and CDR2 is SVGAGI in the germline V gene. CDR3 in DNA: TGTGCCAGCAGTTACTCGAACAGTTTAAGATCACCCCTCCACTTT. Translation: CASSYSNSLRSPLHF.

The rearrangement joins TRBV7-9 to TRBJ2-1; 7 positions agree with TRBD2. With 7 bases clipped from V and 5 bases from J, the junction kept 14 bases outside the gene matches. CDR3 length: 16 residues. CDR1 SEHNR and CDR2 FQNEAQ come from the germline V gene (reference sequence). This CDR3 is CASTSPWASGNNEQFF. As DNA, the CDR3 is TGTGCCAGCACCTCGCCTTGGGCTAGCGGCAACAATGAGCAGTTCTTC.

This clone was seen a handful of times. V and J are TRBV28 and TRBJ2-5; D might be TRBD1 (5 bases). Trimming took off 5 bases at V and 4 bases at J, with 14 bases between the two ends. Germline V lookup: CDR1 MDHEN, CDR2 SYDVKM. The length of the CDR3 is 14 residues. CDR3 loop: CASSLRGGAETQYF. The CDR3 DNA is TGTGCCAGCAGTCTTAGAGGTGGGGCAGAGACCCAGTACTTC.

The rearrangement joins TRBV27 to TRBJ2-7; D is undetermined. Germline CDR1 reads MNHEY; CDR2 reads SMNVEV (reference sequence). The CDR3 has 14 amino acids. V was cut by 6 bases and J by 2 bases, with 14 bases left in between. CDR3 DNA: TGTGCCAGCAGCCCGCGTGGCGGAACCTACGAGCAGTACTTC. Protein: CASSPRGGTYEQYF.

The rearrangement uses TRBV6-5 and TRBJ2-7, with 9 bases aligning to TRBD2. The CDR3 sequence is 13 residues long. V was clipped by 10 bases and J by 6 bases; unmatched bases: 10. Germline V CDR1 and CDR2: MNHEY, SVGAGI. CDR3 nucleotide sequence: TGTGCCACTGCGGAGGTAGCGGGAGTCGAGCAGTACTTC. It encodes CATAEVAGVEQYF.

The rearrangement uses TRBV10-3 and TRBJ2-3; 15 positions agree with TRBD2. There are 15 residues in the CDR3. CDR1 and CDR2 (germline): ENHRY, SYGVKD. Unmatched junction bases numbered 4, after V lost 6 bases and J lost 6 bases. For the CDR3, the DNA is TGTGCCATCAGCCCCGGACTAGCGGGAGGGGATACGCAGTATTTT. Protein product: CAISPGLAGGDTQYF.

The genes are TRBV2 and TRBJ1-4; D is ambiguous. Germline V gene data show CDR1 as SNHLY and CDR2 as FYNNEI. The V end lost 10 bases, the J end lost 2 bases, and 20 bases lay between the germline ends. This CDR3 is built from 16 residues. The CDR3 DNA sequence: TGTGCCACTAGAGAGAGGCTAAGTATGACTAATGAAAAACTGTTTTTT. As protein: CATRERLSMTNEKLFF.

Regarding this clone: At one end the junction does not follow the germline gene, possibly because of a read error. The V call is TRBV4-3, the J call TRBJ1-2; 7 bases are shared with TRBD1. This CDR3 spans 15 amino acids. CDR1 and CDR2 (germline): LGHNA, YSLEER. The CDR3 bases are TGCGCCAGCAGCCAAGATCTGAGACAGGGTTATGGCTGCACCTTC. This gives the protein CASSQDLRQGYGCTF.

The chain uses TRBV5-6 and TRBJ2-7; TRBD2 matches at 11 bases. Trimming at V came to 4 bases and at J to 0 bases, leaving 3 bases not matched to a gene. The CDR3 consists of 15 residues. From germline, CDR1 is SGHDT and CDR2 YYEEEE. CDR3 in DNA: TGTGCCAGCAGCCTGGGGACTAGCGGCTCCTACGAGCAGTACTTC. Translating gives CASSLGTSGSYEQYF.

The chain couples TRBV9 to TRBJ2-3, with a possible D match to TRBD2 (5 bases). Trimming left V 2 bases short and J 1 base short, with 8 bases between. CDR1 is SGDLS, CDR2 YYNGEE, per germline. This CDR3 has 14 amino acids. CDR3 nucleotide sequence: TGTGCCAGCAGCGTCAGCGGCGGCACAGATACGCAGTATTTT. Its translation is CASSVSGGTDTQYF.

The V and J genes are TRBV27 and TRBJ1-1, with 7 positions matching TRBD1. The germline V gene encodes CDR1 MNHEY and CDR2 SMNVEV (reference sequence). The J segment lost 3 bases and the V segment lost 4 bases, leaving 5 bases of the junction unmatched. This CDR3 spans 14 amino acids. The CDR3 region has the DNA TGTGCCAGCAGTTACAAGGGGGCGGACACTGAAGCTTTCTTT. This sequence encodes CASSYKGADTEAFF.

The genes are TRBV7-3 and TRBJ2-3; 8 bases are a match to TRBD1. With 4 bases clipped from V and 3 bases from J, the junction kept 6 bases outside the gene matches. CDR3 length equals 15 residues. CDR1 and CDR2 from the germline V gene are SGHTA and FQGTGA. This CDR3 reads CASSSTGAGTDTQYF. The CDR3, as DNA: TGTGCCAGCAGCTCGACAGGGGCGGGAACAGATACGCAGTATTTT.

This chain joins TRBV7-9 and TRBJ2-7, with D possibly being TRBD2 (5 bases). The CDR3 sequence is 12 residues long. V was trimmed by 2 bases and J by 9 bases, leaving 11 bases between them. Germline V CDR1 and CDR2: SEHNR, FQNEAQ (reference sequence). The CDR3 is CASSLHPGGQYF. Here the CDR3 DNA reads TGTGCCAGCAGCTTACACCCCGGAGGGCAGTACTTC. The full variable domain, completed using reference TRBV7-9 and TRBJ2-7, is DTGVSQNPRHKITKRGQNVTFRCDPISEHNRLYWYRQTLGQGPEFLTYFQNEAQLEKSRLLSDRFSAERPKGSFSTLEIQRTEQGDSAMYLCASSLHPGGQYFGPGTRLTVT.

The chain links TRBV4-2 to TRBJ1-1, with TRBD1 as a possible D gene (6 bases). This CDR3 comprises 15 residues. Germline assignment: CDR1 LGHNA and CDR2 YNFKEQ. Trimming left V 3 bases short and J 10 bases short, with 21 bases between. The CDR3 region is CASSQRLDSPVRAFF. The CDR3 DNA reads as TGTGCCAGCAGCCAGCGGTTGGACAGCCCAGTGCGAGCTTTCTTT.

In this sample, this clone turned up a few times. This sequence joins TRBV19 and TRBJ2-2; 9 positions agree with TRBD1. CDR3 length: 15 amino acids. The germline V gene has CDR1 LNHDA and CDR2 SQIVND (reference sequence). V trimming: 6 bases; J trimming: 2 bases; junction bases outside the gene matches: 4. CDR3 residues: CASRLQGANTGELFF. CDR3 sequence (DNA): TGTGCCAGTAGGCTACAGGGGGCCAACACCGGGGAGCTGTTTTTT. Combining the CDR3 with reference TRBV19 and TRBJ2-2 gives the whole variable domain DGGITQSPKYLFRKEGQNVTLSCEQNLNHDAMYWYRQDPGQGLRLIYYSQIVNDFQKGDIAEGYSVSREKKESFPLTVTSAQKNPTAFYLCASRLQGANTGELFFGEGSRLTVL.

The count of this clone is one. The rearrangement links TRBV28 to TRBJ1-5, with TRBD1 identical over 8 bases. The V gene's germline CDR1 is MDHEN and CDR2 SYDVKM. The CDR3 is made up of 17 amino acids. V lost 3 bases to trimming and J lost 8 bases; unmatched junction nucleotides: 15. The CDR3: CASSFLRSARGLKPQHF. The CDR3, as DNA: TGTGCCAGCAGTTTTTTACGATCGGCCAGGGGGCTCAAGCCCCAGCATTTT.